These 27 T cell receptor beta chains originate from one sample sequenced in a study of shared clonotypes between healthy human individuals (dated by TCRdb to about 2020). The method behind the library was the immunoSEQ multiplex PCR assay. Drawn from immuneACCESS, this table holds only the in-frame rearrangements with V and J called that TCRdb kept. Clones are partly lost; checked studies trace under half to an unresolved V gene and leave the rest unexplained. In all, the sample holds 330,000 or so clones, and under 80% of those were seen once. The ten biggest clones cover 10% of the sample. Sequenced: memory CD4+ T cells sorted from blood. The sample's cell subset or site label, decoded: CD45RA-negative fraction. The source is a man aged 25 to 40 in good health.

Only a few counts were recorded for this clone. This rearrangement joins TRBV10-3 to TRBJ2-1, with D perhaps matching TRBD1 (6 bases). Trimming took 3 bases from V and 15 from J, leaving 18 bases between them. The CDR3 is made up of 13 amino acids. Germline V CDR1 and CDR2: ENHRY, SYGVKD. DNA of the CDR3: TGTGCCATCAGTGAACGGGCGTCGACAGGCTGGTTCTTC. The encoded protein is CAISERASTGWFF.

This chain connects TRBV5-8 to TRBJ1-5; D ambiguous. Between the trimmed V and J ends, which lost 4 bases and 6 bases, there was a span of 20 bases. Germline CDR1 is SGHTS and CDR2 is YDEGEE. This CDR3 is built from 16 residues. For the CDR3, the DNA is TGTGCCAGCAGCCCGCGGCCCCTGGCAATACTTCAGCCCCAGCATTTT. The encoded protein is CASSPRPLAILQPQHF.

The chain is built from TRBV4-1 and TRBJ1-2, with 8 nucleotides matching TRBD1. Germline CDR1 reads MGHRA; CDR2 reads YSYEKL. This CDR3 has 18 amino acids. The V gene end was trimmed by 4 bases and the J gene end by 3 bases; junction bases not matched to a gene: 16. CDR3 protein: CASSRKIAQGAQDYGYTF. DNA for the CDR3: TGCGCCAGCAGCCGTAAAATAGCTCAGGGGGCGCAGGACTATGGCTACACCTTC.

The V gene is TRBV5-5, the J gene TRBJ2-7; D unclear. Germline V gives CDR1 SGHKS, CDR2 YYEKEE (reference sequence). The ends were cut back, 0 bases at V and 1 base at J, with 11 bases in the middle. The CDR3 has 15 residues. CDR3 loop: CASSLAGTQSYEQYF. In nucleotides, the CDR3 is TGTGCCAGCAGCTTGGCCGGCACCCAATCCTACGAGCAGTACTTC.

This clone was recorded a few times. This chain uses TRBV29-1 with TRBJ1-5; no clear D. The CDR3 covers 12 residues. CDR1 is SQVTM and CDR2 is ANQGSEA in the germline V gene. The V gene lost 6 bases and the J gene lost 2 bases, with 8 bases spanning the gap. The CDR3: CSVGFGNQPQHF. Here the CDR3 DNA reads TGCAGCGTGGGCTTTGGCAATCAGCCCCAGCATTTT.

This clone was seen more than once but under ten times. The chain carries TRBV19 and TRBJ1-1; D remains unclear. V lost 6 bases, J lost 11 bases, and 13 bases lay in between. The CDR3 is 11 residues long. Germline CDR1 is LNHDA and CDR2 is SQIVND (reference sequence). The CDR3 here is CASRLAAMAFF. For the CDR3, the DNA is TGTGCCAGTAGGCTAGCCGCGATGGCTTTCTTT. The complete variable domain, with remaining parts taken from reference TRBV19 and TRBJ1-1, reads DGGITQSPKYLFRKEGQNVTLSCEQNLNHDAMYWYRQDPGQGLRLIYYSQIVNDFQKGDIAEGYSVSREKKESFPLTVTSAQKNPTAFYLCASRLAAMAFFGQGTRLTVV.

Remarks on this clone: Other DNA sequences from this sample encode an identical CDR3 as well. This chain connects TRBV5-1 to TRBJ1-4; D gene unclear. Germline CDR1 SGHRS, CDR2 YFSETQ. The CDR3 spans 14 residues. V was clipped by 3 bases and J by 5 bases, with 11 bases between them. In DNA form, the CDR3 reads TGCGCCAGCAGCTGGGGAGAGCCGAATGAAAAACTGTTTTTT. Residues: CASSWGEPNEKLFF.

This chain connects TRBV9 to TRBJ2-5; D call uncertain. V lost 0 bases and J 2 bases, leaving 14 bases between the germline ends. This CDR3 has 16 residues. The germline V gene has CDR1 SGDLS and CDR2 YYNGEE. CDR3 region: CASSVAVATPQETQYF. For the CDR3, the DNA is TGTGCCAGCAGCGTAGCGGTCGCAACCCCGCAAGAGACCCAGTACTTC.

The chain links TRBV5-4 to TRBJ2-1, with 10 bases matching TRBD2. Germline CDR1 is SGHNT and CDR2 is YYREEE (reference sequence). This CDR3 has 16 amino acids. Losses at the gene ends were 4 bases for V and 3 bases for J; bases not matched to a gene: 7. Here the CDR3 reads CASSAGLAGDYNEQFF. The CDR3 DNA is TGTGCCAGCAGCGCTGGGCTAGCGGGAGACTACAATGAGCAGTTCTTC.

This chain links TRBV19 with TRBJ2-2; D might be TRBD2 (6 bases). The germline V gene encodes CDR1 LNHDA and CDR2 SQIVND (reference sequence). V lost 4 bases, J lost 5 bases, and 14 bases lay in between. CDR3 length equals 15 residues. CDR3 nucleotide sequence: TGTGCCAGTAGTACGGCCGCGGGGCAAACCGGGGAGCTGTTTTTT. Its protein product is CASSTAAGQTGELFF.

In its sample, this clone was seen a few times. The rearrangement joins TRBV28 to TRBJ1-4; D is undetermined. The CDR3 is made up of 13 amino acids. With 4 bases removed from V and 2 bases from J, the gap between germline ends came to 5 bases. The germline gives CDR1 MDHEN, CDR2 SYDVKM. The CDR3 DNA follows: TGTGCCAGCAGTTCCCATACTAATGAAAAACTGTTTTTT. Translation: CASSSHTNEKLFF. The full variable domain, rest sourced from reference TRBV28 and TRBJ1-4, is DVKVTQSSRYLVKRTGEKVFLECVQDMDHENMFWYRQDPGLGLRLIYFSYDVKMKEKGDIPEGYSVSREKKERFSLILESASTNQTSMYLCASSSHTNEKLFFGSGTQLSVL.

V gene TRBV27 combines with J gene TRBJ2-7; D is uncertain. Per germline, CDR1 MNHEY and CDR2 SMNVEV (reference sequence). Trimming took 2 bases from V and 2 from J, leaving 4 bases between them. This CDR3 has 12 amino acids. DNA for the CDR3: TGTGCCAGCAGTTTACCGACCTACGAGCAGTACTTC. As protein: CASSLPTYEQYF.

This clone was counted many times. Other DNA sequences of this sample code for an identical CDR3. The chain recombines TRBV5-1 with TRBJ2-7, with a tentative D call TRBD2 (5 bases). CDR1 SGHRS and CDR2 YFSETQ come from the germline V gene. The CDR3 runs 14 residues. Trimming left V 0 bases short and J 7 bases short, with 14 bases between. The CDR3 here is CASSLGSLGGEQYF. CDR3 bases: TGCGCCAGCAGCTTGGGTTCTTTGGGCGGGGAGCAGTACTTC.

The chain is built from TRBV5-1 and TRBJ2-1; 7 bases line up with TRBD1. Germline V gene data show CDR1 as SGHRS and CDR2 as YFSETQ. CDR3 size: 14 residues. The V and J ends lost 0 bases and 9 bases, in that order; junction bases with no gene match: 6. This CDR3 is CASSLDRGGFEQFF. DNA of the CDR3: TGCGCCAGCAGCTTGGACAGGGGCGGTTTTGAGCAGTTCTTC. Full variable domain (rest looked up from reference TRBV5-1 and TRBJ2-1): KAGVTQTPRYLIKTRGQQVTLSCSPISGHRSVSWYQQTPGQGLQFLFEYFSETQRNKGNFPGRFSGRQFSNSRSEMNVSTLELGDSALYLCASSLDRGGFEQFFGPGTRLTVL.

The chain joins TRBV6-6 to TRBJ2-1; 8 positions match TRBD1. The CDR3 is 11 residues long. After removal of 8 bases from V and 9 bases from J, the junction contained 3 bases not matched to a gene. CDR1 is MNHNY and CDR2 is SVGAGI in the germline V gene (reference sequence). CDR3 sequence (DNA): TGTGCCAGCGGACAGGGAAGTGAGCAGTTCTTC. This sequence encodes CASGQGSEQFF.

The CDR3 bases are TGTGCCAGCAGCCTGGGCGGGAGTGGAGATACGCAGTATTTT. This translates into CASSLGGSGDTQYF. The V call is TRBV5-4, the J call TRBJ2-3; 7 nucleotides line up with TRBD2. Trimming removed 4 bases from V and 5 bases from J; junction bases left unmatched: 7. This CDR3 has 14 residues. Per germline, CDR1 SGHNT and CDR2 YYREEE (reference sequence).

The chain joins TRBV27 to TRBJ2-3; 10 positions agree with TRBD2. Germline V gene sequence: CDR1 MNHEY, CDR2 SMNVEV (reference sequence). This CDR3 has 17 residues. V shed 4 bases, J shed 0 bases, and the junction held 7 bases outside the gene matches. This chain's CDR3 is CASSSPLAGTSTDTQYF. The CDR3 DNA reads as TGTGCCAGCAGTTCACCACTAGCGGGGACTAGCACAGATACGCAGTATTTT.

This clone was seen a single time. The J gene is TRBJ1-3, the V gene TRBV2; the D gene is possibly TRBD1 (6 bases). The CDR3 has 16 residues. The germline CDR1 and CDR2 sequences are SNHLY and FYNNEI. V was trimmed by 6 bases and J by 0 bases, leaving 15 bases between them. DNA for the CDR3: TGTGCCAGCAGCCCCGGGGGGGCCAGCTCTGGAAACACCATATATTTT. Translating it yields CASSPGGASSGNTIYF.

This sequence joins TRBV18 and TRBJ2-5; D is ambiguous. In germline, CDR1 is KGHSH, CDR2 LQKENI. The CDR3 extends over 13 amino acids. The V end lost 2 bases, the J end lost 2 bases, and 6 bases lay between the germline ends. This chain's CDR3 is CASSPTEQETQYF. The CDR3, as DNA: TGTGCCAGCTCACCAACAGAACAAGAGACCCAGTACTTC.

This chain connects TRBV5-1 to TRBJ2-7; D is possibly TRBD2 (5 bases). Germline assignment: CDR1 SGHRS and CDR2 YFSETQ. This CDR3 has 15 amino acids. Deletions cut 4 bases from V and 5 bases from J, with 19 bases between. The CDR3 bases are TGCGCCAGCAGCCGCACTGGACTTGCATTGGACGAGCAGTACTTC. Its protein is CASSRTGLALDEQYF. Full variable domain (remainder filled in from reference TRBV5-1 and TRBJ2-7): KAGVTQTPRYLIKTRGQQVTLSCSPISGHRSVSWYQQTPGQGLQFLFEYFSETQRNKGNFPGRFSGRQFSNSRSEMNVSTLELGDSALYLCASSRTGLALDEQYFGPGTRLTVT.

The chain joins TRBV5-4 to TRBJ2-3; D is possibly TRBD1 (6 bases). Germline lookup yields CDR1 SGHNT and CDR2 YYREEE (reference sequence). Trimming shortened V by 1 base and J by 0 bases, and 9 bases separated the two germline ends. The CDR3 sequence is 15 residues long. The CDR3 DNA is TGTGCCAGCAGCTTGTTTACAGGGAGCACAGATACGCAGTATTTT. Protein sequence: CASSLFTGSTDTQYF.

Here the CDR3 reads CASRTSGTDTQYF. The CDR3, as DNA: TGTGCCAGCAGGACTAGCGGGACAGATACGCAGTATTTT. J is TRBJ2-3 and V is TRBV28; 10 nucleotides align to TRBD2. J gave up 3 bases and V 6 bases, and 0 bases lay outside the gene matches. Germline assignment: CDR1 MDHEN and CDR2 SYDVKM. The CDR3 length is 13 residues.

The chain combines TRBV9 with TRBJ1-1; TRBD1 matches at 8 bases. Germline V gives CDR1 SGDLS, CDR2 YYNGEE. CDR3 size: 17 residues. The J segment lost 1 base and the V segment lost 0 bases, leaving 8 bases of the junction unmatched. The CDR3 region is CASSVVGRGPGNTEAFF. CDR3 DNA: TGTGCCAGCAGCGTAGTGGGCAGGGGGCCAGGGAACACTGAAGCTTTCTTT.

The table lists this clone with a few counts. The J gene is TRBJ2-7, the V gene TRBV7-2; D remains unclear. The CDR3 runs to 15 residues. Trimming left V 1 base short and J 0 bases short, with 10 bases between. Germline assignment: CDR1 SGHTA and CDR2 FQGNSA. The CDR3 DNA reads as TGTGCCAGCAGCTTAGAGTGGTACACCTCCTACGAGCAGTACTTC. The encoded protein is CASSLEWYTSYEQYF.

This clone appeared once. The chain combines TRBV30 with TRBJ2-1; D uncertain. Per the germline V gene, CDR1 is GTSNPN and CDR2 is SVGIG (reference sequence). The V gene lost 3 bases and the J gene lost 6 bases, with 9 bases spanning the gap. The CDR3 loop spans 12 amino acids. CDR3: CAWSAFSNEQFF. The CDR3 nucleotides read TGTGCCTGGAGCGCCTTCTCCAATGAGCAGTTCTTC.

The rearrangement joins TRBV18 to TRBJ2-1; weak D call: TRBD2 (6 bases). CDR3 length: 18 amino acids. V shed 2 bases and J shed 5 bases, with 22 bases lying between them. Germline values: CDR1 KGHSH, CDR2 LQKENI. The CDR3 DNA sequence: TGTGCCAGCTCACCATCACCCGCAATCGGCGGGAACCACAATGAGCAGTTCTTC. It translates to CASSPSPAIGGNHNEQFF. The whole variable domain, filled in from reference TRBV18 and TRBJ2-1, reads NAGVMQNPRHLVRRRGQEARLRCSPMKGHSHVYWYRQLPEEGLKFMVYLQKENIIDESGMPKERFSAEFPKEGPSILRIQQVVRGDSAAYFCASSPSPAIGGNHNEQFFGPGTRLTVL.

This clone has just a few counts. This chain's CDR3 is CASTRTSGSDTQYF. CDR3 sequence (DNA): TGTGCCAGTACTAGGACTAGCGGGAGTGATACGCAGTATTTT. The rearrangement links TRBV19 to TRBJ2-3; TRBD2 matches 13 bases. In germline, CDR1 is LNHDA, CDR2 SQIVND (reference sequence). The CDR3 consists of 14 residues. V lost 7 bases and J lost 6; bases outside the gene matches: 4.